This T cell receptor (beta chain) was recorded in a study of post-analysis software for immune sequencing data. Study findings and constraints: Strong co-clustering by F measure was seen for same-batch samples. Significantly lower normalized Chao1 diversity was found in patients with multiple sclerosis relative to controls. Elevated frequency relative to controls characterized a handful of TRBV segments in patients, TRBV5-6, TRBV5-1 and TRBV20-1 among them.

Unique molecular identifiers had been added to the TCR beta cDNA libraries. Each CDR3 protein is one row after TCRdb ran MiXCR on the PCR reads. Of around 700,000 distinct CDR3 sequences listed, approximately 59% are singletons. V dropped 5 bases and J dropped 1; count of bases not matched to a gene: 13. The CDR3 has 18 residues. A note on this clonotype: What it binds is unknown.

The receptor was isolated from a girl aged 2 to 10 with multiple sclerosis. Sequencing was performed on blood. The rearrangement joins TRBV12-3 or TRBV12-4 to TRBJ2-5; 10 bases align to TRBD2. The CDR3 DNA reads as TGTGCCAGCAGTCCGGGGGTAGCGGGAGGCCATTTCCAAGAGACCCAGTACTTC. Translated: CASSPGVAGGHFQETQYF.